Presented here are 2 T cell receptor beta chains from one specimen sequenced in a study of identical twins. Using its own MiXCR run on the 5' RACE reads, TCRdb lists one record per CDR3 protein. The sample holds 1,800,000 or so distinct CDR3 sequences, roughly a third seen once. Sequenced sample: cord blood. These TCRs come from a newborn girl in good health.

CDR3 residues: CASSVGAPNTGELFF. Written as DNA, the CDR3 is TGTGCCAGCAGCGTAGGGGCCCCGAACACCGGGGAGCTGTTTTTT. The rearrangement uses TRBV9 and TRBJ2-2; D not certain. V was pared by 0 bases and J by 0 bases, with 6 bases between. Germline V CDR1 and CDR2: SGDLS, YYNGEE. The CDR3 spans 15 residues.

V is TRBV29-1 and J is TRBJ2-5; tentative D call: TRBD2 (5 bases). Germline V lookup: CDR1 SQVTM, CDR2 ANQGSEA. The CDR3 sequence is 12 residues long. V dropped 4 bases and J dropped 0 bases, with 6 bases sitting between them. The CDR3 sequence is CSVAGDQETQYF. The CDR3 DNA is TGCAGCGTTGCCGGGGACCAAGAGACCCAGTACTTC.